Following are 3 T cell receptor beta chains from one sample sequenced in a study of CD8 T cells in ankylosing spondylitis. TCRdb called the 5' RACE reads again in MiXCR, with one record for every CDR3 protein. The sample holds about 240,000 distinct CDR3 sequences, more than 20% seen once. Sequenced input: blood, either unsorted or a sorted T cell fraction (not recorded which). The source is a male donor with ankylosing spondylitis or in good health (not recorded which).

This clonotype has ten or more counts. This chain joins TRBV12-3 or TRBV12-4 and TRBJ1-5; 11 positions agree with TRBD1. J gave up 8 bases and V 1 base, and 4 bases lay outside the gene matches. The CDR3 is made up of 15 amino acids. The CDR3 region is CASSLGGTGGKPQHF. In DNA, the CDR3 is TGTGCCAGCAGTTTAGGTGGGACAGGGGGTAAGCCCCAGCATTTT.

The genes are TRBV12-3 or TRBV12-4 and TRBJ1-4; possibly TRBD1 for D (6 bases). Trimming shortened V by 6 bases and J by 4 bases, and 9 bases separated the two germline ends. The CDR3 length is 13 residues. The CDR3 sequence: CASRDSSNEKLFF. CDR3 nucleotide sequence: TGTGCCAGCAGGGACAGTAGTAATGAAAAACTGTTTTTT.

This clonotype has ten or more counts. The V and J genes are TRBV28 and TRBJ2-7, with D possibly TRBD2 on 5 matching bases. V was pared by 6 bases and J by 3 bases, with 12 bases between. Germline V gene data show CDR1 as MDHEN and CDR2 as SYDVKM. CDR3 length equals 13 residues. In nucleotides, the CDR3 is TGTGCCAGCAGCCTGTCTCGGGACTACGAGCAGTACTTC. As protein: CASSLSRDYEQYF.